One sample yielded the 9 T cell receptor beta chains listed below, sequenced in a study of radiation and T cells in renal cell carcinoma. Time point: blood 4 weeks post-SBRT, at nephrectomy. Sample treatment: 15 Gy SBRT to primary tumor, nephrectomy 4 weeks later. Profiling relied on immunoSEQ multiplex PCR, and the TCRdb table lists in-frame clones only, not all of them. The table has just under 150,000 clones, approximately 86% seen once; the top ten hold around a sixth. This material consisted of blood, taken from a patient whose treatment included radiotherapy and nephrectomy. These receptors came from a woman aged 45 to 65 with renal cell carcinoma.

The chain couples TRBV2 to TRBJ2-7; D is uncertain. V shed 6 bases and J shed 6 bases, with 18 bases lying between them. Germline loops: CDR1 SNHLY, CDR2 FYNNEI. The CDR3 length is 14 residues. Here the CDR3 reads CASRNMVSSTEQYF. As DNA, the CDR3 is TGTGCCAGCAGAAATATGGTCTCCTCCACCGAGCAGTACTTC.

The V call is TRBV6-4, the J call TRBJ2-1; D may be TRBD2 (7 bases). Trimming took off 4 bases at V and 7 bases at J, with 17 bases between the two ends. The CDR3 totals 15 residues. Germline loops: CDR1 MRHNA, CDR2 SNTAGT. The CDR3 DNA is TGTGCCAGCAGTGTCGAGGGGGGGCCATGGAATGAGCAGTTCTTC. This encodes CASSVEGGPWNEQFF.

The rearrangement uses TRBV6-5 and TRBJ1-2, with a weak D call TRBD1 (5 bases). The germline V and J ends were trimmed by 6 bases and 4 bases, with 18 bases remaining between them. This CDR3 is 15 amino acids long. CDR1 is MNHEY, CDR2 SVGAGI, per germline. The CDR3 here is CASRRSGPTFYGYTF. The CDR3, as DNA: TGTGCCAGCAGACGGTCAGGGCCCACCTTCTATGGCTACACCTTC.

The rearrangement uses TRBV5-4 and TRBJ2-1, with 8 bases fitting TRBD2. The CDR3 loop spans 15 amino acids. The germline gives CDR1 SGHNT, CDR2 YYREEE (reference sequence). The J segment lost 0 bases and the V segment lost 4 bases, leaving 3 bases of the junction unmatched. CDR3 DNA: TGTGCCAGCAGCCCCAGCGGGAGCTCCTACAATGAGCAGTTCTTC. This encodes CASSPSGSSYNEQFF.

The chain employs TRBV6-5 and TRBJ2-1; D gene uncertain. The V gene lost 6 bases and the J gene lost 5 bases, with 5 bases spanning the gap. The CDR3 loop spans 11 amino acids. Germline V gene sequence: CDR1 MNHEY, CDR2 SVGAGI. The DNA of the CDR3 is TGTGCCAGCAGGTGGGACAATGAGCAGTTCTTC. Protein product: CASRWDNEQFF.

This clone is a singleton in its sample. The chain links TRBV18 to TRBJ2-7; a weak D match, TRBD2 (5 bases). Germline loops: CDR1 KGHSH, CDR2 LQKENI. V dropped 6 bases and J dropped 3 bases, with 9 bases sitting between them. This CDR3 spans 12 amino acids. As DNA, the CDR3 is TGTGCCAGCTCCCGCACTAGCTACGAGCAGTACTTC. Translated: CASSRTSYEQYF.

This clone was seen a handful of times. This rearrangement joins TRBV7-9 to TRBJ1-1; no definite D call. The CDR3 has 13 residues. Per the germline V gene, CDR1 is SEHNR and CDR2 is FQNEAQ (reference sequence). V lost 1 base and J lost 11, with 14 bases in between. The CDR3 here is CASSLDADGEAFF. In DNA form, the CDR3 reads TGTGCCAGCAGCTTAGATGCAGACGGTGAGGCTTTCTTT. Full variable domain (remainder filled in from reference TRBV7-9 and TRBJ1-1): DTGVSQNPRHKITKRGQNVTFRCDPISEHNRLYWYRQTLGQGPEFLTYFQNEAQLEKSRLLSDRFSAERPKGSFSTLEIQRTEQGDSAMYLCASSLDADGEAFFGQGTRLTVV.

CDR3 in DNA: TGTGCCAGCAGTGTCAACAGCGTGGATGCCACTGAAGCTTTCTTT. It translates to CASSVNSVDATEAFF. The genes are TRBV6-4 and TRBJ1-1, with D unclear. CDR3 length: 15 residues. The germline gives CDR1 MRHNA, CDR2 SNTAGT. V lost 4 bases and J 4 bases, leaving 16 bases between the germline ends.

This chain uses TRBV30 with TRBJ1-5; D is undetermined. Trimming removed 0 bases from V and 4 bases from J, with 13 bases in between. The CDR3 sequence is 15 residues long. In germline, CDR1 is GTSNPN, CDR2 SVGIG (reference sequence). The CDR3 DNA reads TGTGCCTGGAGTGTACGTAGGGAAGGGAATCAGCCCCAGCATTTT. It encodes CAWSVRREGNQPQHF.